The entry that follows covers one TCR beta chain sequence. Its antigen is as yet unknown. The sample comes from a study of blood T cells in healthy people across ages. Study results and caveats: Long-lived and aged donors differed, with more naive CD4+ cells and higher diversity in the long-lived.

The individuals who served as donors were healthy Caucasians living in Russia, aged roughly 6 to 100. The CDR3 covers 17 residues. V lost 3 bases, J lost 6 bases, and 23 bases lay in between. Looked up from germline, CDR1 is KGHDR and CDR2 is SFDVKD. A second PCR, run for roughly 7 to 11 cycles, used a sample-barcoded 5' primer plus a J-beta primer mix. A template-switch adaptor that had 12 random nucleotides put a tag on each cDNA molecule. Sequencing of every sample gave 2.5 million or more CDR3-containing paired-end reads. TCRdb re-called the 5' RACE reads through MiXCR, storing one row per CDR3 protein. Here the sample spans some 860,000 distinct CDR3 sequences, more than 50% being singletons.

The clonotype was recovered from a man aged 40-49 years in good health. Source material: blood. The rearrangement uses TRBV24-1 and TRBJ2-7, with D perhaps TRBD1 or TRBD2 (5 bases each). The CDR3 region has the DNA TGTGCCACCAGTGATCCCCAACTAAAGAGGGGTCGTGGCGAGCAGTACTTC. Translating it yields CATSDPQLKRGRGEQYF.